These 14 T cell receptor beta chains were all obtained from the same sample, sequenced in a study of OX40 agonist ivuxolimab in advanced cancers. Libraries were prepared by immunoSEQ multiplex PCR; TCRdb keeps only in-frame clonotypes and omits some of them. The repertoire holds over 25,000 clones, with around 79% as singletons. Sequences were derived from CD4+ or CD8+ T cells sorted from blood, sampled in a trial of the OX40 agonist ivuxolimab. The receptors come from an adult with an advanced solid tumor such as melanoma, head and neck, liver or kidney cancer.

V is TRBV4-1 and J is TRBJ2-1, with unresolved D. Germline CDR1 and CDR2: MGHRA and YSYEKL. The CDR3 totals 12 residues. V was shortened by 1 base and J by 7 bases, with 5 bases between the two germline ends. The CDR3 protein is CASSQGQNEQFF. CDR3 nucleotides: TGCGCCAGCAGCCAAGGTCAAAATGAGCAGTTCTTC.

This clone has a handful of counts. This chain joins TRBV6-6 and TRBJ2-7; D might be TRBD1 (6 bases). Germline CDR1 MNHNY, CDR2 SVGAGI (reference sequence). With 6 bases removed from V and 5 bases from J, the gap between germline ends came to 20 bases. The CDR3 runs 15 residues. The chain's CDR3 is CASRLTGLLADEQYF. CDR3 in DNA: TGTGCCAGCAGACTCACAGGGCTCCTGGCCGACGAGCAGTACTTC.

The gene calls are TRBV20-1 and TRBJ2-7; D is uncertain. V was pared by 5 bases and J by 2 bases, with 7 bases between. Germline values: CDR1 DFQATT, CDR2 SNEGSKA (reference sequence). The CDR3 spans 11 residues. In DNA, the CDR3 is TGCAGTGCTCTACCTGCCTACGAGCAGTACTTC. Its translation is CSALPAYEQYF.

The CDR3 sequence: CASSQGDRAIYEQYF. The DNA of the CDR3 is TGCGCCAGCAGCCAAGGGGACAGAGCGATCTACGAGCAGTACTTC. The chain combines TRBV4-1 with TRBJ2-7; 7 nucleotides agree with TRBD1. Unmatched junction bases numbered 6, after V lost 1 base and J lost 3 bases. The CDR3 contains 15 residues. Germline assignment: CDR1 MGHRA and CDR2 YSYEKL.

This rearrangement joins TRBV10-3 to TRBJ1-2; no definite D call. V was cut by 0 bases and J by 2 bases, with 4 bases left in between. Per the germline V gene, CDR1 is ENHRY and CDR2 is SYGVKD. The CDR3 contains 13 residues. CDR3 region: CAISESPNYGYTF. CDR3 sequence (DNA): TGTGCCATCAGTGAGTCTCCCAACTATGGCTACACCTTC.

In its sample, this clone was seen a few times. V and J are TRBV25-1 and TRBJ2-1; a possible D gene is TRBD1 (6 bases). Germline assignment: CDR1 MGHDK and CDR2 SYGVNS. This CDR3 has 14 residues. Trimming took 7 bases from V and 4 from J, leaving 14 bases between them. The DNA of the CDR3 is TGTGCCAGCACCTCGGGACAAGGGTACAATGAGCAGTTCTTC. Its translation: CASTSGQGYNEQFF.

The chain joins TRBV9 to TRBJ2-2; D is uncertain. The germline CDR1 and CDR2 sequences are SGDLS and YYNGEE. V gave up 4 bases and J gave up 3 bases, with 4 bases separating them. The CDR3 is 12 residues long. The CDR3 sequence: CASSPYTGELFF. The DNA of the CDR3 is TGTGCCAGCAGCCCTTACACCGGGGAGCTGTTTTTT.

This clone appeared a single time. The chain uses TRBV7-8 and TRBJ1-5, with TRBD1 identical over 10 bases. In germline, CDR1 is SGHVS, CDR2 FQNEAQ. Losses at the gene ends were 5 bases for V and 5 bases for J; bases not matched to a gene: 6. There are 15 residues in the CDR3. CDR3 loop: CASSLGQGWDQPQHF. The CDR3 region has the DNA TGTGCCAGCAGCCTGGGACAGGGGTGGGATCAGCCCCAGCATTTT.

A few counts support this clone. The chain links TRBV27 to TRBJ2-5; TRBD1 matches 9 bases. J lost 0 bases, V lost 2 bases, and 1 base had no gene match. The CDR3 covers 15 residues. CDR1 and CDR2 (germline): MNHEY, SMNVEV (reference sequence). The CDR3 spells CASSLGTGYQETQYF. As DNA, the CDR3 is TGTGCCAGCAGTTTAGGGACAGGGTACCAAGAGACCCAGTACTTC.

The CDR3: CASSVFGETLFF. The CDR3, as DNA: TGTGCCAGCAGCGTTTTTGGTGAGACGCTGTTCTTC. The V call is TRBV11-3, the J call TRBJ2-1, with no clear D. The germline V and J ends were trimmed by 5 bases and 15 bases, with 17 bases remaining between them. CDR1 is SGHNT, CDR2 YENEEA, per germline. The CDR3 has 12 amino acids.

This chain connects TRBV15 to TRBJ2-7, with 13 bases aligning to TRBD2. The CDR3 contains 14 residues. V gave up 6 bases and J gave up 4 bases; unmatched junction bases: 3. CDR1 is LNHNV and CDR2 is YYDKDF in the germline V gene (reference sequence). In DNA, the CDR3 is TGTGCCACCAGTGGACTAGCGGGAGCTTACGAGCAGTACTTC. This translates into CATSGLAGAYEQYF.

This clone has only a few counts. The chain is built from TRBV29-1 and TRBJ2-2; the D gene is possibly TRBD1 (6 bases). Germline CDR1 SQVTM, CDR2 ANQGSEA. V was trimmed by 4 bases and J by 7 bases, leaving 28 bases between them. The CDR3 consists of 18 residues. The CDR3 DNA reads TGCAGCGTTGTGGTTTGGTCGAAGGTACAGGGAGACTACGGGGAGCTGTTTTTT. It specifies CSVVVWSKVQGDYGELFF.

This chain joins TRBV11-2 and TRBJ2-2; tentatively, D is TRBD1 (6 bases). The CDR3 is 18 amino acids. Germline lookup yields CDR1 SGHAT and CDR2 FQNNGV. V was shortened by 2 bases and J by 6 bases, with 22 bases between the two germline ends. CDR3 in amino acids: CASSLSARTATSAGELFF. In DNA form, the CDR3 reads TGTGCCAGCAGCTTATCGGCGAGGACAGCGACAAGTGCCGGGGAGCTGTTTTTT.

V is TRBV5-6 and J is TRBJ2-3, with D uncertain. V dropped 0 bases and J dropped 2 bases, with 13 bases sitting between them. The germline V gene has CDR1 SGHDT and CDR2 YYEEEE. This CDR3 spans 16 amino acids. In DNA, the CDR3 is TGTGCCAGCAGCTTGGCCGGAACTACCCACACAGATACGCAGTATTTT. Residues: CASSLAGTTHTDTQYF.